This TCR beta chain was identified during a study of ipilimumab plus nivolumab after autologous stem cell transplantation. For the study at large: Typical patient got a handful of ipilimumab doses and fewer than 10 nivolumab doses (median). The DLBCL group included primary refractory and relapsed cases.

CDR3 length equals 13 residues. Germline lookup yields CDR1 KGHSH and CDR2 LQKENI. Trimming removed 4 bases at V and 9 bases at J, with 15 bases between. Through week 26, nivolumab 3 mg/kg IV was given weeks 1, 4, 7, 10, then biweekly. Some clones are missing from TCRdb's copy, which holds only in-frame ones; the method was immunoSEQ multiplex PCR. The table has 84,000 or so clones, 65% to 85% seen once. The input for sequencing was PBMCs, taken in a trial of ipilimumab plus nivolumab as post-transplant consolidation. J is TRBJ1-2 and V is TRBV18, with a possible D match to TRBD1 (5 bases). This TCR came from a male donor with diffuse large B-cell lymphoma. The CDR3 reads CASSLRDLVSYTF. The CDR3 bases are TGTGCCAGCTCACTCAGGGACTTGGTGAGCTACACCTTC.